The entry below describes one T cell receptor beta chain. The sample comes from a study of blood T cell repertoires in COVID-19. Study-wide background: The United States, Italy and Spain supplied acute and convalescent COVID-19 samples. PBMCs, B-cell-depleted T cells, or T cells provided the cDNA or gDNA that made up the material.

Germline assignment: CDR1 SGHNT and CDR2 YYREEE (reference sequence). This CDR3 comprises 15 residues. Trimming removed 4 bases at V and 6 bases at J, with 16 bases between. Original methodology: Quantification of nucleated cells was approximated via reference gene primer amplification. Measured with immunoSEQ multiplex PCR; TCRdb has only the in-frame clones, and not every one. V, J and clone size were drawn from that table, and D and trimming were deduced from the DNA. The sample contains 150,000 to 200,000 clones, around four fifths of which appear only once. This TCR came from a woman older than 75 with acute or convalescent COVID-19. The genes are TRBV5-4 and TRBJ2-2; possible D gene TRBD1, 5 bases. Sequenced material: peripheral blood. The chain's CDR3 is CASSAPTGAAGELFF. CDR3 nucleotide sequence: TGTGCCAGCAGCGCCCCGACTGGGGCGGCCGGGGAGCTGTTTTTT.